This TCR beta chain was sequenced in a study of beta chain features in type 1 diabetes. Study conclusions and caveats: Among all four CD4+ subsets, Type 1 diabetes patients had TCRB CDR3s that were moderately but significantly shorter.

This CDR3 comprises 14 residues. The V end lost 5 bases, the J end lost 5 bases, and 16 bases lay between the germline ends. Germline loops: CDR1 GTSNPN, CDR2 SVGIG (reference sequence). The sample holds a few counts of this clone. Its antigen is unknown. Of the isolated RNA, all was reverse transcribed, and so the sequenced material was expressed TCRB transcripts. Only in-frame clones appear in the TCRdb table, and some are missing; sequencing was by immunoSEQ multiplex PCR. The profile shows 640,000 or so clones, more than 13% of them singletons. Sequencing was done on a sample of naive CD4+ T cells from blood. The gene calls are TRBV30 and TRBJ2-1; either TRBD1 or TRBD2 may supply D (5 bases each). The clonotype was recovered from a young man with type 1 diabetes. For the CDR3, the DNA is TGTGCCTGGTTTAGGCCTGGGGGAAACAATGAGCAGTTCTTC. Protein: CAWFRPGGNNEQFF.